This T cell receptor beta chain was sequenced during a study of metastatic and nonmetastatic thyroid tumors. Background on the study: Repertoire comparison spanned blood and tumor or nodule tissue of malignant and benign thyroid patients.

With MiXCR, TCRdb called clones anew from the PCR reads. The profile shows under 6,500 clones, 30% to 35% of them singletons. Concerning this clone: Antigen: not known.

Patients were all untreated before their thyroid surgery. Study-level points and caveats: In blood and tumor, TCR beta diversity was reportedly significantly higher in malignant thyroid tumors than in benign nodules.

Trimming stripped 6 bases from V and 0 bases from J, with 15 bases between. Germline CDR1 reads MDHEN; CDR2 reads SYDVKM. This CDR3 comprises 15 residues. The chain joins TRBV28 to TRBJ2-7; D possibly corresponds to TRBD2 (5 bases). The sequenced sample consisted of adjacent normal tissue. The receptor's source is a female donor with papillary thyroid cancer or a benign thyroid nodule (not recorded which). Some clones in this sample may be carry-over from other donors' samples. The CDR3 loop is CASSTSGKSSYEQYF. The CDR3 region has the DNA TGTGCCAGCAGCACCAGCGGAAAAAGCTCCTACGAGCAGTACTTC.